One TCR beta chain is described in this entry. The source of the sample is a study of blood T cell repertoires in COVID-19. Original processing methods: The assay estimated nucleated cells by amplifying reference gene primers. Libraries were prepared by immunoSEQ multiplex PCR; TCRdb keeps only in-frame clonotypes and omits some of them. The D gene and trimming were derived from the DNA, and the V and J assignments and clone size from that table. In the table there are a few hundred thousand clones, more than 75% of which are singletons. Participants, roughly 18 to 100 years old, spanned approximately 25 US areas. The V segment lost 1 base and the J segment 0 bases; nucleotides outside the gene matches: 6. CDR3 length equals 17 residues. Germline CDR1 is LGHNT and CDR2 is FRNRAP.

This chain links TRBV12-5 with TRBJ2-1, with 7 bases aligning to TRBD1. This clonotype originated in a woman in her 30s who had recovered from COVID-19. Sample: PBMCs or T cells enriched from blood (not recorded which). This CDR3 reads CASGLDLTGNSYNEQFF. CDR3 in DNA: TGTGCTAGTGGTTTGGACCTGACAGGGAACTCCTACAATGAGCAGTTCTTC.